Listed here are 15 T cell receptor beta chains from one sample, sequenced in a study of T cell responses to AZD1222 COVID-19 vaccine (dated by TCRdb to the early 2020s). The time point label, as the study defines it: baseline before first vaccination. Preparation of the library involved the immunoSEQ multiplex PCR assay. TCRdb stores this immuneACCESS table with in-frame sequences only. Part of the clones is absent; in the studies checked, under half of the shortfall reflects unresolved V genes, and no reason is known for the rest. The sample includes 140,000 to 150,000 clones, with 92% observed a single time. Clones ranked in the top ten supply around 1.7% of the sample. The sample here was peripheral blood, taken on day 0 of AZD1222 vaccination. These TCRs come from an adult in good health.

The chain links TRBV7-8 to TRBJ2-7, with a tentative D call TRBD1 (6 bases). The V gene lost 8 bases and the J gene lost 6 bases, with 17 bases spanning the gap. The CDR3 loop spans 13 amino acids. The germline V gene encodes CDR1 SGHVS and CDR2 FQNEAQ. The DNA of the CDR3 is TGTGCCAGCGGAACACGGACAGTCCTCGAGCAGTACTTC. Amino acids: CASGTRTVLEQYF.

The rearrangement links TRBV30 to TRBJ1-6; D unresolved. With 2 bases removed from V and 8 bases from J, the gap between germline ends came to 10 bases. The CDR3 contains 13 residues. Germline assignment: CDR1 GTSNPN and CDR2 SVGIG (reference sequence). CDR3 in amino acids: CAWSKGYHSPLHF. For the CDR3, the DNA is TGTGCCTGGAGTAAGGGATATCATTCACCCCTCCACTTT.

The rearrangement uses TRBV5-5 and TRBJ2-5; no definite D call. Trimming shortened V by 4 bases and J by 4 bases, and 8 bases separated the two germline ends. The CDR3 covers 12 residues. Germline V gene sequence: CDR1 SGHKS, CDR2 YYEKEE (reference sequence). CDR3 region: CASSLPRETQYF. Here the CDR3 DNA reads TGTGCCAGCAGCCTGCCACGAGAGACCCAGTACTTC.

CDR3 protein: CASSGWVSPLHF. The CDR3 DNA sequence: TGTGCCAGCAGCGGTTGGGTGTCACCCCTCCACTTT. The V gene is TRBV28, the J gene TRBJ1-6; no clear D gene. V was cut by 6 bases and J by 10 bases, with 10 bases left in between. The CDR3 contains 12 residues. CDR1 MDHEN and CDR2 SYDVKM come from the germline V gene. Complete variable domain (other parts from reference TRBV28 and TRBJ1-6): DVKVTQSSRYLVKRTGEKVFLECVQDMDHENMFWYRQDPGLGLRLIYFSYDVKMKEKGDIPEGYSVSREKKERFSLILESASTNQTSMYLCASSGWVSPLHFGNGTRLTVT.

The V call is TRBV30, the J call TRBJ2-7, with D possibly TRBD1 on 6 matching bases. The CDR3 totals 12 residues. Germline lookup yields CDR1 GTSNPN and CDR2 SVGIG (reference sequence). V dropped 8 bases and J dropped 2 bases, with 13 bases sitting between them. DNA of the CDR3: TGTGCCGCAGAGGACAGAACCTACGAGCAGTACTTC. Protein product: CAAEDRTYEQYF.

The chain combines TRBV19 with TRBJ1-1, with TRBD1 as a possible D gene (6 bases). Germline CDR1 LNHDA, CDR2 SQIVND (reference sequence). This CDR3 region has 13 residues. V was trimmed by 4 bases and J by 1 base, leaving 7 bases between them. In nucleotides, the CDR3 is TGTGCCAGTAGTAGGACAGAGAACACTGAAGCTTTCTTT. It translates to CASSRTENTEAFF.

The chain recombines TRBV6-1 with TRBJ1-5; no definite D call. V was cut by 0 bases and J by 0 bases, with 12 bases left in between. The CDR3 covers 17 residues. CDR1 is MNHNS, CDR2 SASEGT, per germline. CDR3 loop: CASSEAFPGYSNQPQHF. The DNA of the CDR3 is TGTGCCAGCAGTGAAGCTTTCCCAGGCTATAGCAATCAGCCCCAGCATTTT.

The chain uses TRBV13 and TRBJ2-2, with unresolved D. V gave up 3 bases and J gave up 7 bases, with 24 bases separating them. Germline V gene lookup returns CDR1 PRHDT and CDR2 FYEKMQ (reference sequence). The CDR3 consists of 18 residues. The CDR3 reads CASSLAGFNPTTSGELFF. DNA of the CDR3: TGTGCCAGCAGCTTGGCCGGCTTTAACCCTACAACAAGCGGGGAGCTGTTTTTT. Full variable domain (missing parts from reference TRBV13 and TRBJ2-2): AAGVIQSPRHLIKEKRETATLKCYPIPRHDTVYWYQQGPGQDPQFLISFYEKMQSDKGSIPDRFSAQQFSDYHSELNMSSLELGDSALYFCASSLAGFNPTTSGELFFGEGSRLTVL.

The chain carries TRBV7-9 and TRBJ2-3, with 12 bases identical to TRBD2. This CDR3 is built from 16 residues. J gave up 6 bases and V 6 bases, and 10 bases lay outside the gene matches. The V gene's germline CDR1 is SEHNR and CDR2 FQNEAQ (reference sequence). The DNA of the CDR3 is TGTGCCAGCAGGCCAAGACTAGCGGGAGTAAGGGATACGCAGTATTTT. This sequence encodes CASRPRLAGVRDTQYF.

The genes are TRBV29-1 and TRBJ1-1; TRBD1 aligns across 9 bases. V lost 4 bases to trimming and J lost 5 bases; unmatched junction nucleotides: 5. CDR3 length: 13 amino acids. Germline values: CDR1 SQVTM, CDR2 ANQGSEA. The CDR3 region has the DNA TGCAGCGTTGGGGACAGGGCTATAACTGAAGCTTTCTTT. This encodes CSVGDRAITEAFF.

V gene TRBV7-3 combines with J gene TRBJ2-2, with a possible D match to TRBD2 (6 bases). The V gene lost 4 bases and the J gene lost 3 bases, with 15 bases spanning the gap. The CDR3 length is 16 residues. Germline assignment: CDR1 SGHTA and CDR2 FQGTGA. The CDR3 is CASSSLPGADTGELFF. Written as DNA, the CDR3 is TGTGCCAGCAGCTCCCTACCGGGAGCGGACACCGGGGAGCTGTTTTTT.

The chain uses TRBV9 and TRBJ1-4, with D tentatively TRBD1 (5 bases). CDR1 is SGDLS, CDR2 YYNGEE, per germline. V lost 4 bases to trimming and J lost 4 bases, with 17 bases between them. CDR3 length equals 16 residues. The CDR3 DNA reads TGTGCCAGCAGCCCCCGGGGTGGGGGTTATAATGAAAAACTGTTTTTT. Translating it yields CASSPRGGGYNEKLFF.

The chain couples TRBV5-6 to TRBJ2-7, with a tentative D call TRBD1 (6 bases). The CDR3 runs 16 residues. V was cut by 4 bases and J by 3 bases, with 20 bases left in between. Germline values: CDR1 SGHDT, CDR2 YYEEEE. The CDR3 DNA sequence: TGTGCCAGCAGCCCTGACCCTCGGGACACGTACTACGAGCAGTACTTC. It specifies CASSPDPRDTYYEQYF.

This rearrangement joins TRBV6-2 or TRBV6-3 to TRBJ1-2; D is unclear. CDR3 length: 15 residues. Looked up from germline, CDR1 is MNHEY and CDR2 is SVGEGT. Trimming removed 0 bases at V and 5 bases at J, with 13 bases between. This CDR3 reads CASSYSTRAWYGYTF. Here the CDR3 DNA reads TGTGCCAGCAGTTACTCGACCCGGGCCTGGTATGGCTACACCTTC.

CDR3 bases: TGCGCCAGCAGCTCGGACAGGGGTGATGAAAAACTGTTTTTT. Its translation is CASSSDRGDEKLFF. This chain joins TRBV5-1 and TRBJ1-4; TRBD1 agrees at 9 bases. Germline values: CDR1 SGHRS, CDR2 YFSETQ. The CDR3 contains 14 residues. V gave up 3 bases and J gave up 6 bases; unmatched junction bases: 3.